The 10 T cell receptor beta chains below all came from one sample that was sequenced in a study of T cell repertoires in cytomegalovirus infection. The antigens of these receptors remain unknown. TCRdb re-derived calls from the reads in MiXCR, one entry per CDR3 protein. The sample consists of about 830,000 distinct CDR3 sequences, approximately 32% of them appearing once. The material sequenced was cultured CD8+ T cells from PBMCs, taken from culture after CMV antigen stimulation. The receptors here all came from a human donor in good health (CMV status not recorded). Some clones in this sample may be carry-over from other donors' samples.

The CDR3 DNA sequence: TGTGCCAGCAGCCTAAGACAGGCCCAAGAGACCCAGTACTTC. Amino acids: CASSLRQAQETQYF. V is TRBV11-2 and J is TRBJ2-5, with TRBD1 as a possible D gene (6 bases). This CDR3 contains 14 residues. Germline CDR1 and CDR2: SGHAT and FQNNGV. V lost 5 bases and J lost 1, with 11 bases in between.

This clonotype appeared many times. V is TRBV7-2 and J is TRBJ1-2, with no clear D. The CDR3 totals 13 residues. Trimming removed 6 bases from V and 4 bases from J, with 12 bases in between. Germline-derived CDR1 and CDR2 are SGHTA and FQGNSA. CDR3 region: CASSYGQAYGYTF. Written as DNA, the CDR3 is TGTGCCAGCAGTTACGGTCAGGCCTATGGCTACACCTTC.

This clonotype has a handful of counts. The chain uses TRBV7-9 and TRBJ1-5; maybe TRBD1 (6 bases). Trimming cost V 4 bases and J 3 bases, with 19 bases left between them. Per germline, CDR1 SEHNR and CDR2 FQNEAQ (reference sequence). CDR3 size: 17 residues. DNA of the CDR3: TGTGCCAGCAGCTCTGAAGGGGGGGGTAGTTACAATCAGCCCCAGCATTTT. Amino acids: CASSSEGGGSYNQPQHF.

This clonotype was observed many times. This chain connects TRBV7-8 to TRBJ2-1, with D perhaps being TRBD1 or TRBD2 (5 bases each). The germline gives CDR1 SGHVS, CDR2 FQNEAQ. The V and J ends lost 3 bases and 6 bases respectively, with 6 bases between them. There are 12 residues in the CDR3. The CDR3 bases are TGTGCCAGCAGCTTCGGGACCAATGAGCAGTTCTTC. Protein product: CASSFGTNEQFF.

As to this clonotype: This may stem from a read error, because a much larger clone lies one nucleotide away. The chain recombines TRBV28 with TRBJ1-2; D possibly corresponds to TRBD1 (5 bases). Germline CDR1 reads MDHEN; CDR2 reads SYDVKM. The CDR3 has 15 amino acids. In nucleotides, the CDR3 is TGTGCCTGCAGTTTTGGGGGTCTCCGGACACATGGCTACACCTTC. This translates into CACSFGGLRTHGYTF.

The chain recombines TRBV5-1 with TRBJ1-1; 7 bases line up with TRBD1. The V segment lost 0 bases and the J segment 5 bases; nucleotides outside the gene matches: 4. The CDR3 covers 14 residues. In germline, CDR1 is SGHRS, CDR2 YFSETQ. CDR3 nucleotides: TGCGCCAGCAGCTTGGGCCAGGGGGAAACTGAAGCTTTCTTT. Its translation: CASSLGQGETEAFF.

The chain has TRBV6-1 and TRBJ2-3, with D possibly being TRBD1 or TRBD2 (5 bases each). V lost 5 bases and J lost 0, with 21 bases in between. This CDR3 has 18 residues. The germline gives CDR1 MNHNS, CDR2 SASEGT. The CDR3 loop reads CASSQVFFRQRSTDTQYF. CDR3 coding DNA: TGTGCCAGCAGTCAGGTATTCTTTCGACAGCGGAGCACAGATACGCAGTATTTT.

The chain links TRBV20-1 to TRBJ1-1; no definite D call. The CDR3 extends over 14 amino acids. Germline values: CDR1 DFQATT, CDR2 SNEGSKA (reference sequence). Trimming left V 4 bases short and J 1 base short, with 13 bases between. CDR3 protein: CSAKALSENTEAFF. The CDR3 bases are TGCAGTGCTAAGGCCCTTTCGGAGAACACTGAAGCTTTCTTT.

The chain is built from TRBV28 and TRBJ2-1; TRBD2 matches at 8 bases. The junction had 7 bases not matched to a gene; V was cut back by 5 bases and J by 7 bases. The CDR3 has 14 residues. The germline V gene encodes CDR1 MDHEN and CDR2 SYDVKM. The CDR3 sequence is CASSKRGGRNEQFF. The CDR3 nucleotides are TGTGCCAGCAGTAAACGGGGGGGCCGAAATGAGCAGTTCTTC.

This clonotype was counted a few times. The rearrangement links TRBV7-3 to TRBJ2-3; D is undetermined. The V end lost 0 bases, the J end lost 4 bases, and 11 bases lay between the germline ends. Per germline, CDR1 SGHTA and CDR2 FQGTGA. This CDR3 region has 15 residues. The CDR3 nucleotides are TGTGCCAGCAGCTTAACGGCGTCAGAGGCAGATACGCAGTATTTT. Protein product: CASSLTASEADTQYF. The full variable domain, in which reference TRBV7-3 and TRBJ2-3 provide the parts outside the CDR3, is GAGVSQTPSNKVTEKGKYVELRCDPISGHTALYWYRQSLGQGPEFLIYFQGTGAADDSGLPNDRFFAVRPEGSVSTLKIQRTERGDSAVYLCASSLTASEADTQYFGPGTRLTVL.